This TCR beta chain derives from a study of CD8+ T cells in alopecia areata (dated by TCRdb to the late 2010s). Regarding the study in general: Treated patients were enrolled in an open-label pilot trial of oral tofacitinib at 5 to 10 mg twice daily for moderate-to-severe alopecia areata. In both human patients and the C3H/HeJ mouse model, the study applied high-throughput TCRbeta sequencing to look at T cell clonal expansion in alopecia areata. Clonality in the scalp was compared among normal scalp (n=4), patchy alopecia areata scalp (n=8), and alopecia totalis/universalis scalp (n=8). The RNA source kit depended on sample type: the PAXgene miRNA kit for fixed scalp, the miRNeasy kit for PBMCs, and the RNeasy kit for mouse skin. Scalp tissue and sorted CD4+ and CD8+ peripheral blood T cells from patchy and totalis/universalis alopecia areata patients and from healthy controls were covered by human TCRbeta sequencing. immunoSEQ multiplex PCR using 35 Vbeta forward primers and 13 Jbeta reverse primers was used to amplify TCRbeta CDR3 regions. Patients stayed on tofacitinib for 6 to 18 months and then had 6 months of follow-up off drug so that delayed response and recurrence could be assessed. Biopsies were taken from tofacitinib-treated patients at baseline and at 4 and 24 weeks of treatment, and a later scalp biopsy was taken in several of the tofacitinib-treated patients.

Taken with the paper, the label for time point translates to: baseline before oral tofacitinib. From alopecia areata patients, peripheral blood was collected along with lesional scalp punch biopsies. PBMCs were separated by density centrifugation and stained for CD3, CD4 and CD8, after which CD4+ and CD8+ T cells were sorted on a FACSAria. Overall study outcomes, separate from this receptor: Resident alphabeta T cells in normal human skin are also sequenced, complicating scalp TCR repertoire analysis, unlike mouse skin dominated by gammadelta T cells. Shared TCR sequences between patients were less evident than in mice, which may be partly attributable to HLA diversity in the patient population. Compared with normal scalp, lesional scalp, particularly in alopecia totalis/universalis, had higher clonality and more expanded CD8+ clones, which suggests antigenic drive.

Sequences DFQATT (CDR1) and SNEGSKA (CDR2) are obtained from the germline V gene (reference sequence). The CDR3 contains 11 residues, cysteine and phenylalanine counted. The entry retains the CDR3 DNA only, 33 bases that are in frame from base 1. Trimming at the junction amounts to 2 bases on V and 2 bases on J, and the germline ends lie 1 base apart. Libraries were prepared through the immunoSEQ multiplex PCR assay. For TCR sequencing, RNA was extracted from every sample and reverse transcribed into cDNA to serve as template. SuperScript III was used for first-strand cDNA synthesis, primed with a 2:1 mix of oligo-dT and random hexamers. A synthetic immune receptor repertoire was used to gauge amplification bias, and whatever bias remained was removed computationally. As for how the authors treated the data: Raw reads were preprocessed to remove errors, and CDR3 was defined by IMGT conventions from the conserved cysteine to phenylalanine. Clonality was computed as 1 minus the Shannon entropy, with the entropy normalized by log2 of the number of productive unique TCRs. Whether scalp clones were CD4 or CD8 was inferred by matching scalp TCRbeta sequences against CD4 and CD8 repertoires sorted from blood. TCRdb re-hosts the immuneACCESS table, in-frame sequences only. Its copies lack some clones; in the studies checked, an unresolved V gene accounts for under half of them, and the cause for the rest is not known. V and J calls plus clone size are reproduced from that table; the DNA served to infer D and trimming. The sample records about 140,000 clones, about 47% of which are singletons. 0.95% to 1% of the sample belongs to the ten largest clones.

A remark on this clone: Its binding antigen is unknown. Nothing much larger sits one base from this clone, and base qualities are not available. Other DNA variants within this sample encode the same CDR3.

The source of this sequence is a human donor with alopecia areata. The rearrangement combines TRBV20-1 with TRBJ2-1, with no confidently assigned D gene. Sequences were derived from CD4+ T cells sorted from blood, sampled at week 0. The CDR3 reads CSARPYNEQFF. The nucleotides are TGCAGTGCTAGACCCTACAATGAGCAGTTCTTC.